The clone carrying this TCR beta chain was recorded only once. What it binds is unknown. The germline V gene has CDR1 MDHEN and CDR2 SYDVKM. V dropped 7 bases and J dropped 5 bases, with 20 bases sitting between them. The CDR3 has 15 amino acids. This specimen comes from a study of T cell repertoires in ileal Crohn's disease. Study observations and caveats: Active smokers at surgery had more clonal expansions than non-smokers.

The data were produced by immunoSEQ multiplex PCR, yet TCRdb's version contains in-frame clones alone and is incomplete. The sample carries around 8,000 clones, 60% to 80% recorded once. V and J are TRBV28 and TRBJ2-5; a weak D match, TRBD1 (5 bases). The source is an adult with Crohn's disease. Sequencing was carried out using ileal tissue. CDR3 nucleotide sequence: TGTGCCAGCATTCCCAGGGTCCGGGTAGGGGAGACCCAGTACTTC. Protein sequence: CASIPRVRVGETQYF.